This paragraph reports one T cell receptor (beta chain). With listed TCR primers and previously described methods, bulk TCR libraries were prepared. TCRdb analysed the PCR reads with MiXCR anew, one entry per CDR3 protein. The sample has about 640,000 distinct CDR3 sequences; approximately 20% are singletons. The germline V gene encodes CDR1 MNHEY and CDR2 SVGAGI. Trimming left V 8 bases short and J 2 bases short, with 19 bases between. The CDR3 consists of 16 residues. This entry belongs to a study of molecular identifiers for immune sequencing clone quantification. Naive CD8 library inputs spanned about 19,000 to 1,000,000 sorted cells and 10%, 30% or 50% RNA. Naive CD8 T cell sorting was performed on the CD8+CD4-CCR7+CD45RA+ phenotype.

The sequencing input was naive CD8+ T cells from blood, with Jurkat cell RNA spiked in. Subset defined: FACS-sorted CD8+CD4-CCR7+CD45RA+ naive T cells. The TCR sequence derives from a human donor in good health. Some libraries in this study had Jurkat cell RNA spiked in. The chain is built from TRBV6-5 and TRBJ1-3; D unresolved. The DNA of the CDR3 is TGTGCCAGCTCCCCCCAAGGTTGGGCGCCTGGAAACACCATATATTTT. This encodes CASSPQGWAPGNTIYF.